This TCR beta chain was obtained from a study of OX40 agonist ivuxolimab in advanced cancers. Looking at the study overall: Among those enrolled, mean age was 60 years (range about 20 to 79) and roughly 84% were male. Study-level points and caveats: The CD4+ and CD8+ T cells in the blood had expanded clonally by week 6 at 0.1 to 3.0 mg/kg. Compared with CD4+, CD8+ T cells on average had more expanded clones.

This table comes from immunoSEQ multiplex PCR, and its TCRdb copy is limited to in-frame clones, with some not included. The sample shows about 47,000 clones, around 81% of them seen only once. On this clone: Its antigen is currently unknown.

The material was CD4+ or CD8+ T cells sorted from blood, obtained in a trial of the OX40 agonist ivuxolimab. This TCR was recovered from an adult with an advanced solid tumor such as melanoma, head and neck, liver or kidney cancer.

CDR3 loop: CASSFSSGETQYF. For the CDR3, the DNA is TGTGCCAGCAGCTTTTCCAGCGGAGAGACCCAGTACTTC. The V and J genes are TRBV7-7 and TRBJ2-5; maybe TRBD2 (5 bases). The CDR3 runs to 13 residues. Trimming stripped 3 bases from V and 4 bases from J, with 9 bases between. CDR1 and CDR2 from the germline V gene are SSHAT and FNYEAQ (reference sequence).